The text below deals with one T cell receptor beta chain. The entry originates in a study of blood T cell repertoires in COVID-19. As for the study in general: T cells, B-cell-depleted T cells, or PBMCs supplied cDNA or gDNA.

Libraries were prepared by immunoSEQ multiplex PCR; TCRdb keeps only in-frame clonotypes and omits some of them. The table shows over 200,000 clones, with approximately 91% occurring only once. CDR1 is LGHNA, CDR2 YSLEER, per germline. V lost 1 base and J lost 0; bases outside the gene matches: 4. The CDR3 runs to 16 residues. The sequenced material came from peripheral blood. The receptor's source is a man aged 55 to 70 who had recovered from COVID-19. The chain is built from TRBV4-3 and TRBJ2-7; 9 nucleotides align to TRBD2. The CDR3 sequence: CASSQGYSGSSYEQYF. The CDR3 DNA reads as TGCGCCAGCAGCCAAGGATATAGCGGGAGCTCCTACGAGCAGTACTTC.